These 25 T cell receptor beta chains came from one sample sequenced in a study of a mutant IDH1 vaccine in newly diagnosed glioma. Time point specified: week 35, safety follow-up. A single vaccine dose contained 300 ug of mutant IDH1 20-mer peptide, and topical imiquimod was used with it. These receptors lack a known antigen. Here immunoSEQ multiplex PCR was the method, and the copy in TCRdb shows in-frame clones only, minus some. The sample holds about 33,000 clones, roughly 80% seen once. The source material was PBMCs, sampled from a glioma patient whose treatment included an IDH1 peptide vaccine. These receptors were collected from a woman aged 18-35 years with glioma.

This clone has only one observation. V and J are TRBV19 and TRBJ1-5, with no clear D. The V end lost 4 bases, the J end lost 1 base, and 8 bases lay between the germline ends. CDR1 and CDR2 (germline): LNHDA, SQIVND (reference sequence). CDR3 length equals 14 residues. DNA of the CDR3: TGTGCCAGTAGTAACGCTTTGAGCAATCAGCCCCAGCATTTT. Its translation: CASSNALSNQPQHF.

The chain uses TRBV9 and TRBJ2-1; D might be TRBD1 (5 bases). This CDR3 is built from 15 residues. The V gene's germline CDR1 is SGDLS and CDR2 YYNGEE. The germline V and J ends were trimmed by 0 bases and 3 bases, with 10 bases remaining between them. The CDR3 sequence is CASSVADMDYNEQFF. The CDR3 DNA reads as TGTGCCAGCAGCGTAGCGGACATGGACTACAATGAGCAGTTCTTC.

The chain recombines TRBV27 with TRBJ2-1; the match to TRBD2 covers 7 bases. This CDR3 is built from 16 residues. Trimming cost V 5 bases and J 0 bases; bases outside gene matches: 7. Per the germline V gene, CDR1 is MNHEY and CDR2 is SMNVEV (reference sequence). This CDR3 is CASSPGGLGSYNEQFF. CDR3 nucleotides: TGTGCCAGCAGTCCCGGGGGGTTAGGCTCCTACAATGAGCAGTTCTTC.

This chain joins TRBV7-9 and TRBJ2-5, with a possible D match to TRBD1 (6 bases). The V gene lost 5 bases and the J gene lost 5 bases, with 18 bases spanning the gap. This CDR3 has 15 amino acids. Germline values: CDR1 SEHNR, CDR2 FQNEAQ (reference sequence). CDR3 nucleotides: TGTGCCAGCAGCCCCCGGACAGCACCCCGGGAGACCCAGTACTTC. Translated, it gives CASSPRTAPRETQYF.

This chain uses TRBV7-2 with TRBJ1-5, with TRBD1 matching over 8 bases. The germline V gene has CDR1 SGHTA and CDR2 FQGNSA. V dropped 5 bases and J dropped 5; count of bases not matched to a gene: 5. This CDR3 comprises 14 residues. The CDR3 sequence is CASSATGGDQPQHF. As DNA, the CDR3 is TGTGCCAGCAGCGCAACAGGGGGGGATCAGCCCCAGCATTTT.

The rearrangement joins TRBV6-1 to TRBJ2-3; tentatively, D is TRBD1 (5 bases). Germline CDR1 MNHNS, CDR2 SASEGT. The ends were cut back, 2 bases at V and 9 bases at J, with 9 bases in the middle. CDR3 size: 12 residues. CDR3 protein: CASSELQGTQYF. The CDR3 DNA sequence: TGTGCCAGCAGTGAACTCCAGGGAACGCAGTATTTT.

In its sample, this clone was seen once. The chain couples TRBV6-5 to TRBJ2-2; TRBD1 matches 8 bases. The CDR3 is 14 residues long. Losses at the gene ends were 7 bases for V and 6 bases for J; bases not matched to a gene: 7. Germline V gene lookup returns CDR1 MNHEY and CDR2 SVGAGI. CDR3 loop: CASTVDRVAGELFF. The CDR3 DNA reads TGTGCCAGCACCGTGGACAGGGTCGCCGGGGAGCTGTTTTTT.

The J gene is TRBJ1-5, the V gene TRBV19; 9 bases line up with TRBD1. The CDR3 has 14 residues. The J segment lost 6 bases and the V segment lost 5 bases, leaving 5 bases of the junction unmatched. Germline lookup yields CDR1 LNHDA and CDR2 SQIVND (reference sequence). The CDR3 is CASSPRTGVQPQHF. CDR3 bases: TGTGCCAGTAGTCCCCGGACAGGGGTTCAGCCCCAGCATTTT.

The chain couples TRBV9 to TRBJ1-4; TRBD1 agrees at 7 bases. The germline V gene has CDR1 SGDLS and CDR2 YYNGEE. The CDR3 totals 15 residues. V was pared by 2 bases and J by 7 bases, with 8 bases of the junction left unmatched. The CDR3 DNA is TGTGCCAGCAGCGTCGAGGGGGCTGGGAGTGAAAAACTGTTTTTT. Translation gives CASSVEGAGSEKLFF.

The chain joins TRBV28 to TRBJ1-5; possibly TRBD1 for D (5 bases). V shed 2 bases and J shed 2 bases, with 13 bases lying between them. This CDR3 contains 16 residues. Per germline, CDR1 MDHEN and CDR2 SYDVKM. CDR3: CASSLLPTDGNQPQHF. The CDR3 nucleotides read TGTGCCAGCAGTTTACTACCGACAGACGGCAATCAGCCCCAGCATTTT.

The CDR3: CASSGSTASALETQYF. The CDR3 DNA reads TGTGCCAGCAGTGGTTCGACCGCATCCGCTCTGGAGACCCAGTACTTC. This chain links TRBV6-1 with TRBJ2-5; D is undetermined. The V and J ends lost 4 bases and 5 bases respectively, with 20 bases between them. The CDR3 is 16 amino acids. Germline assignment: CDR1 MNHNS and CDR2 SASEGT.

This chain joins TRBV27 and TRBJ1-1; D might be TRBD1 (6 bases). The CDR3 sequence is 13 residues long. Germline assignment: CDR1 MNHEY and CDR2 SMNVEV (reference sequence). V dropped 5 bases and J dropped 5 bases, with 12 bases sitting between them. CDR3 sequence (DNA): TGTGCCAGCAGTATAGGGGGGAGAACTGAAGCTTTCTTT. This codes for CASSIGGRTEAFF.

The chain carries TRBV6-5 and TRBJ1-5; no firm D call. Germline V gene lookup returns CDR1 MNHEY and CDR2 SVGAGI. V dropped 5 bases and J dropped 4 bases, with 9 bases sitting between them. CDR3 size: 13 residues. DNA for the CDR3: TGTGCCAGCAGTACAGACACAAATCAGCCCCAGCATTTT. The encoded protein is CASSTDTNQPQHF.

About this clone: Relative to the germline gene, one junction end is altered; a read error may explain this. This chain's CDR3 is CNVEDRPDSELFF. CDR3 DNA sequence: TGCAACGTTGAGGACAGGCCAGATTCGGAGCTGTTTTTT. The rearrangement uses TRBV29-1 and TRBJ2-2; TRBD1 aligns across 7 bases. CDR1 SQVTM and CDR2 ANQGSEA come from the germline V gene. This CDR3 has 13 amino acids.

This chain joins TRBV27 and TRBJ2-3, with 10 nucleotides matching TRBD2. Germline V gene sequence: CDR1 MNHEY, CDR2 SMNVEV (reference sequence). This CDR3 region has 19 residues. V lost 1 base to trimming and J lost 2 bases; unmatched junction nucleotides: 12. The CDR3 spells CASSLLGLAGEFSTDTQYF. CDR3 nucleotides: TGTGCCAGCAGTTTATTAGGGCTAGCGGGAGAATTTTCCACAGATACGCAGTATTTT.

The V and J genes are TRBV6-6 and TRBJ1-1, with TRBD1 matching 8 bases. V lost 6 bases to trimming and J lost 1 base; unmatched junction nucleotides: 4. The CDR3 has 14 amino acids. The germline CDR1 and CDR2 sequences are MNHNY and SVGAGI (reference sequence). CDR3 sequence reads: CASRRGTGNTEAFF. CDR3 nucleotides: TGTGCCAGCAGGAGAGGGACAGGGAACACTGAAGCTTTCTTT.

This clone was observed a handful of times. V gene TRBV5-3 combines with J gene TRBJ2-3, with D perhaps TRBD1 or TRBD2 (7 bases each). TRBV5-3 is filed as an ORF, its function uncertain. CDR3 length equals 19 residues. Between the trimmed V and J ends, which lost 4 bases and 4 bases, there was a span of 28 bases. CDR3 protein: CARSHVGRGGRTNPDTQYF. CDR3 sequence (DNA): TGTGCCAGAAGCCACGTCGGCAGGGGGGGAAGGACTAACCCAGATACGCAGTATTTT.

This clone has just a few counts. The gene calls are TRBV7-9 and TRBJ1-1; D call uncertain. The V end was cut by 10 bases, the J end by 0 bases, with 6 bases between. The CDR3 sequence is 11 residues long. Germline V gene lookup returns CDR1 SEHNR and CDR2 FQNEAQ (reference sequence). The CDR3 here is CATEVNTEAFF. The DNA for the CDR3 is TGTGCCACCGAGGTGAACACTGAAGCTTTCTTT.

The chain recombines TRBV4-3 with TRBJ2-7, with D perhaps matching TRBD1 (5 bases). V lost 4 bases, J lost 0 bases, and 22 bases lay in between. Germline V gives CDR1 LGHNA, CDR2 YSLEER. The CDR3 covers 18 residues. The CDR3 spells CASSPSTGFTIPSYEQYF. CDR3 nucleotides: TGCGCCAGCAGCCCGAGTACAGGATTTACGATCCCCTCCTACGAGCAGTACTTC.

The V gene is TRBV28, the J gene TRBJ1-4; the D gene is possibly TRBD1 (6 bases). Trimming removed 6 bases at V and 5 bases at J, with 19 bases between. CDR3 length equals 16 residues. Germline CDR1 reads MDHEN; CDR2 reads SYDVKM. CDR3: CASSNQETGWNEKLFF. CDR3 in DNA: TGTGCCAGCAGCAACCAGGAGACAGGTTGGAATGAAAAACTGTTTTTT.

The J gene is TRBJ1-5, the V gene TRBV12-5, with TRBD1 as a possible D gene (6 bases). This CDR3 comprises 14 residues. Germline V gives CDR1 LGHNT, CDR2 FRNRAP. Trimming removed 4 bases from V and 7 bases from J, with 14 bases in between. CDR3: CASGSGGGGQPQHF. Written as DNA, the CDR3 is TGTGCTAGTGGTTCGGGAGGGGGAGGGCAGCCCCAGCATTTT.

Here the CDR3 DNA reads TGTGCCATCAGAGCAGGGGGCGCGGAAACTACTGAAGCTTTCTTT. Protein sequence: CAIRAGGAETTEAFF. The V call is TRBV10-3, the J call TRBJ1-1; 8 bases match TRBD1. The trim removed 6 bases at V and 5 bases at J, leaving 11 bases unmatched. The germline gives CDR1 ENHRY, CDR2 SYGVKD. The CDR3 has 15 amino acids.

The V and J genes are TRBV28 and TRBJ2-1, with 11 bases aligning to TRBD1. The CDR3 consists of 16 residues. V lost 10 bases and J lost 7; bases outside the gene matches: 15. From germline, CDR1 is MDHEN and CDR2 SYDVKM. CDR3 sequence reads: CATAIGTGGYRNEQFF. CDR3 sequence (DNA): TGTGCCACCGCGATTGGGACAGGGGGTTATAGAAATGAGCAGTTCTTC.

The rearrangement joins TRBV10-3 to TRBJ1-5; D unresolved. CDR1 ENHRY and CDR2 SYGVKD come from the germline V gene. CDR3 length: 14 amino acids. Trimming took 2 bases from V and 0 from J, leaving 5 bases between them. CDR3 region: CAISEGLSNQPQHF. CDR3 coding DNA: TGTGCCATCAGTGAGGGACTTAGCAATCAGCCCCAGCATTTT.

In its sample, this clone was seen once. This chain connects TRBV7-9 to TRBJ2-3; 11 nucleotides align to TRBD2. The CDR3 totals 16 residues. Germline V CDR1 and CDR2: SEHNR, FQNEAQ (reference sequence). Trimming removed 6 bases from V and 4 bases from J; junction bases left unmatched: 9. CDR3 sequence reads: CASSPVAGGPSDTQYF. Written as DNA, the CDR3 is TGTGCCAGCAGTCCCGTAGCGGGGGGGCCATCAGATACGCAGTATTTT.